Listed below are T cell receptor beta chains from one sample, sequenced in a study of blood T cell repertoires in COVID-19. This table comes from immunoSEQ multiplex PCR, and its TCRdb copy is limited to in-frame clones, with some not included. The sample carries about 210,000 clones, approximately 90% recorded once. Sequenced: peripheral blood. These receptors all stem from a young man with acute or convalescent COVID-19. Each CDR3 is given with its conserved first and last residue. A D gene is named only where the DNA matches it firmly. Where a row states a size, it is once, few, many or the class of an expanded clone; other rows omit it.

CDR3 DNA: TGTGCCAGCAGCCGTGGTGTTGAGGGGGATGGCTACACCTTC
CDR3 protein: CASSRGVEGDGYTF
clone size: NA
V gene: TRBV13
J gene: TRBJ1-2
D gene: NA

CDR3 DNA: TGTGCCAGCAGAACAGGGTCCCCCCCTGAAGCTTTCTTT
CDR3 protein: CASRTGSPPEAFF
clone size: NA
V gene: TRBV6-5
J gene: TRBJ1-1
D gene: NA

CDR3 DNA: TGCGCCAGCAGCCCCGGAGTCGGGCAGTTCTTC
CDR3 protein: CASSPGVGQFF
clone size: NA
V gene: TRBV5-1
J gene: TRBJ2-1
D gene: NA

CDR3 DNA: TGTGCCAGCAGCTCGGTCGCGAACACCGGGGAGCTGTTTTTT
CDR3 protein: CASSSVANTGELFF
clone size: NA
V gene: TRBV5-5
J gene: TRBJ2-2
D gene: NA

CDR3 DNA: TGTGCCAGCAGGGCTACTAGCTCTGGGGCCAACGTCCTGACTTTC
CDR3 protein: CASRATSSGANVLTF
clone size: few
V gene: TRBV6-5
J gene: TRBJ2-6
D gene: NA

CDR3 DNA: TGTGCCAGCAGCTTAGGTCACAGCCTCTACGAGCAGTACTTC
CDR3 protein: CASSLGHSLYEQYF
clone size: NA
V gene: TRBV7-2
J gene: TRBJ2-7
D gene: NA

CDR3 DNA: TGTGCCGCGTGCCCGGGGGGGCCCGCTAGCTCCTACGAGCAGTACTTC
CDR3 protein: CAACPGGPASSYEQYF
clone size: once
V gene: TRBV28
J gene: TRBJ2-7
D gene: TRBD2

CDR3 DNA: TGTGCCAGCAGTTCCCCTGGGACTCTGACCTACGAGCAGTACTTC
CDR3 protein: CASSSPGTLTYEQYF
clone size: NA
V gene: TRBV28
J gene: TRBJ2-7
D gene: NA

CDR3 DNA: TGTGCCAGCAGTCAGGGACAGGGGGTTAATTCACCCCTCCACTTT
CDR3 protein: CASSQGQGVNSPLHF
clone size: NA
V gene: TRBV27
J gene: TRBJ1-6
D gene: TRBD1

CDR3 DNA: TGTGCCACCAGTGTAAGGGGCACCGGGGAGCTGTTTTTT
CDR3 protein: CATSVRGTGELFF
clone size: NA
V gene: TRBV24-1
J gene: TRBJ2-2
D gene: NA

CDR3 DNA: TGTGCCAGCAGTTTAAATCCCCAGGCGGGGGATACGCAGTATTTT
CDR3 protein: CASSLNPQAGDTQYF
clone size: NA
V gene: TRBV28
J gene: TRBJ2-3
D gene: NA

CDR3 DNA: TGTGCCAGCACTCGAACAGGGTTGTACACTGAAGCTTTCTTT
CDR3 protein: CASTRTGLYTEAFF
clone size: NA
V gene: TRBV27
J gene: TRBJ1-1
D gene: NA

CDR3 DNA: TGTGCCAGCAGTCCATTAGCGGCCTCCAGCTCCTACGAGCAGTACTTC
CDR3 protein: CASSPLAASSSYEQYF
clone size: NA
V gene: TRBV3-1/TRBV3-2
J gene: TRBJ2-7
D gene: NA

CDR3 DNA: TGTGCCAGCAGTTACCCCGGCGGCTATGGCTACACCTTC
CDR3 protein: CASSYPGGYGYTF
clone size: once
V gene: TRBV6-5
J gene: TRBJ1-2
D gene: NA

CDR3 DNA: TGTGCCAGCTCACCTTCGACTCCAAACATTCAGTACTTC
CDR3 protein: CASSPSTPNIQYF
clone size: NA
V gene: TRBV18
J gene: TRBJ2-4
D gene: NA

CDR3 DNA: TGTGCCAGCAGTTTGGCCCTATTATCGGGGAGCTCCTACAATGAGCAGTTCTTC
CDR3 protein: CASSLALLSGSSYNEQFF
clone size: NA
V gene: TRBV28
J gene: TRBJ2-1
D gene: NA

CDR3 DNA: TGTGCCAGCAGCCGCTTGGAGGGCGGGAGTGCCAAAAACATTCAGTACTTC
CDR3 protein: CASSRLEGGSAKNIQYF
clone size: once
V gene: TRBV14
J gene: TRBJ2-4
D gene: TRBD2

CDR3 DNA: TGTGCCAGCAGCCTACGAGGTAGCGGGGGCACCGGGGAGCTGTTTTTT
CDR3 protein: CASSLRGSGGTGELFF
clone size: NA
V gene: TRBV7-6
J gene: TRBJ2-2
D gene: TRBD2

CDR3 DNA: TGTGCCAGCAGCCTTAGGCCTAGCGGGAGCGAGCAGTACTTC
CDR3 protein: CASSLRPSGSEQYF
clone size: NA
V gene: TRBV9
J gene: TRBJ2-7
D gene: TRBD2

CDR3 DNA: TGCGCCAGCGGTCGGGGTTATGCAACTAATGAAAAACTGTTTTTT
CDR3 protein: CASGRGYATNEKLFF
clone size: NA
V gene: TRBV5-1
J gene: TRBJ1-4
D gene: NA

CDR3 DNA: TGTGCCAGCAGCCAAGGCCAGTCCGGAGTTGGGCCCCAGCATTTT
CDR3 protein: CASSQGQSGVGPQHF
clone size: NA
V gene: TRBV3-1/TRBV3-2
J gene: TRBJ1-5
D gene: NA

CDR3 DNA: TGTGCCATCAGTGACCCTGGACTAGCGGGAATGAGTACCTACGAGCAGTACTTC
CDR3 protein: CAISDPGLAGMSTYEQYF
clone size: NA
V gene: TRBV10-3
J gene: TRBJ2-7
D gene: TRBD2

CDR3 DNA: TGCGCCAGCAGCCAGGGGGCTGAATCCTACGAGCAGTACTTC
CDR3 protein: CASSQGAESYEQYF
clone size: NA
V gene: TRBV4-1
J gene: TRBJ2-7
D gene: NA

CDR3 DNA: TGTGCCAGCATAAGGACAGGTTCCGCTGAAGCTTTCTTT
CDR3 protein: CASIRTGSAEAFF
clone size: NA
V gene: TRBV28
J gene: TRBJ1-1
D gene: TRBD1

CDR3 DNA: TGTGCCAGCACGTTAGGGGTCACTGAAGCTTTCTTT
CDR3 protein: CASTLGVTEAFF
clone size: once
V gene: TRBV12-3/TRBV12-4
J gene: TRBJ1-1
D gene: NA

CDR3 DNA: TGTGCCAGCAGCCAGACAGGGTCCGGGGCCAACGTCCTGACTTTC
CDR3 protein: CASSQTGSGANVLTF
clone size: NA
V gene: TRBV14
J gene: TRBJ2-6
D gene: TRBD1

CDR3 DNA: TGCAGCGTTGAAGGGGACAGGGGATTTAATTCACCCCTCCACTTT
CDR3 protein: CSVEGDRGFNSPLHF
clone size: NA
V gene: TRBV29-1
J gene: TRBJ1-6
D gene: TRBD1

CDR3 DNA: TGCGCCAGCAGCCCTTTAGGGCGGACACTCAACACCGGGGAGCTGTTTTTT
CDR3 protein: CASSPLGRTLNTGELFF
clone size: NA
V gene: TRBV4-1
J gene: TRBJ2-2
D gene: NA

CDR3 DNA: TGTGCCAGCAGCCTCCCCCTCGGGGAGCAAGAGACCCAGTACTTC
CDR3 protein: CASSLPLGEQETQYF
clone size: NA
V gene: TRBV5-4
J gene: TRBJ2-5
D gene: NA

CDR3 DNA: TGTGCCACCCAAGTCGGGGGGGTAATGAACACTGAAGCTTTCTTT
CDR3 protein: CATQVGGVMNTEAFF
clone size: NA
V gene: TRBV6-5
J gene: TRBJ1-1
D gene: NA

CDR3 DNA: TGTGCCTGGGGAAAGGGACAGGACAAGTACTTC
CDR3 protein: CAWGKGQDKYF
clone size: NA
V gene: TRBV30
J gene: TRBJ2-5
D gene: TRBD1

CDR3 DNA: TGCGCCAGCAGCCAAGAAGGACTAGCGGGAGTTTACTACGAGCAGTACTTC
CDR3 protein: CASSQEGLAGVYYEQYF
clone size: NA
V gene: TRBV4-1
J gene: TRBJ2-7
D gene: TRBD2

CDR3 DNA: TGTGCCAGCAGCCCCTTAGCGGGAGGGCCCGGGGAGCTGTTTTTT
CDR3 protein: CASSPLAGGPGELFF
clone size: NA
V gene: TRBV5-4
J gene: TRBJ2-2
D gene: TRBD2

CDR3 DNA: TGTGCCAGCAGTTCTGTAGCGGGTGTAATTCAGTACTTC
CDR3 protein: CASSSVAGVIQYF
clone size: NA
V gene: TRBV28
J gene: TRBJ2-4
D gene: TRBD2

CDR3 DNA: TGTGCCTGGAGTAAAAGTCGAAGAGAGCCCCAGCATTTT
CDR3 protein: CAWSKSRREPQHF
clone size: NA
V gene: TRBV30
J gene: TRBJ1-5
D gene: NA

CDR3 DNA: TGCGCCAGCAGAGGGGGACAGTCCTTGAACACTGAAGCTTTCTTT
CDR3 protein: CASRGGQSLNTEAFF
clone size: NA
V gene: TRBV5-1
J gene: TRBJ1-1
D gene: TRBD1

CDR3 DNA: TGTGCCAGCAGTTATGGACATATCAATGAAAAACTGTTTTTT
CDR3 protein: CASSYGHINEKLFF
clone size: NA
V gene: TRBV6-5
J gene: TRBJ1-4
D gene: NA

CDR3 DNA: TGTGCCAGCAGACCCGGTAGGGGGCGGAACTACGAGCAGTACTTC
CDR3 protein: CASRPGRGRNYEQYF
clone size: NA
V gene: TRBV27
J gene: TRBJ2-7
D gene: TRBD1

CDR3 DNA: TGTGCCAGCAGCCCCGGGACAGAGGGTGAAAAACTGTTTTTT
CDR3 protein: CASSPGTEGEKLFF
clone size: NA
V gene: TRBV5-4
J gene: TRBJ1-4
D gene: TRBD1

CDR3 DNA: TGCGCCAGCAGTTCCGACAGGGGACCTGAAGCTTTCTTT
CDR3 protein: CASSSDRGPEAFF
clone size: NA
V gene: TRBV5-1
J gene: TRBJ1-1
D gene: TRBD1

CDR3 DNA: TGTGCCAGCAGCTCACAAACCGGGACAGGGTTCTCTGGGGCCAACGTCCTGACTTTC
CDR3 protein: CASSSQTGTGFSGANVLTF
clone size: NA
V gene: TRBV5-4
J gene: TRBJ2-6
D gene: TRBD1

CDR3 DNA: TGTGCCAGCAGCCCTGTCTGGGGGGCTGAAGCTTTCTTT
CDR3 protein: CASSPVWGAEAFF
clone size: once
V gene: TRBV7-8
J gene: TRBJ1-1
D gene: NA

CDR3 DNA: TGCAGCGTAACGGCGGGAGGGAACTATGGCTACACCTTC
CDR3 protein: CSVTAGGNYGYTF
clone size: NA
V gene: TRBV29-1
J gene: TRBJ1-2
D gene: NA

CDR3 DNA: TGTGCCAGCAGGAATGACAGGGGGCAGGCCTATGGCTACACCTTC
CDR3 protein: CASRNDRGQAYGYTF
clone size: NA
V gene: TRBV2
J gene: TRBJ1-2
D gene: TRBD1

CDR3 DNA: TGCGCCAGCAGCCAAGTTGGGGACAGGGTCGGCCGGGATCAGCCCCAGCATTTT
CDR3 protein: CASSQVGDRVGRDQPQHF
clone size: NA
V gene: TRBV4-1
J gene: TRBJ1-5
D gene: TRBD1

CDR3 DNA: TGCGCCAGCAGCCAAGATCTCGCAGGGGGCGCAAAGATCCGAGCTTTCTTT
CDR3 protein: CASSQDLAGGAKIRAFF
clone size: NA
V gene: TRBV4-1
J gene: TRBJ1-1
D gene: TRBD1

CDR3 DNA: TGTGCCAGCAGTATTGGACTGAAGACGGCTGAAGCTTTCTTT
CDR3 protein: CASSIGLKTAEAFF
clone size: NA
V gene: TRBV28
J gene: TRBJ1-1
D gene: NA

CDR3 DNA: TGTGCCAGCAGCCAAGGACAGCCGGCGCCCCAGCATTTT
CDR3 protein: CASSQGQPAPQHF
clone size: NA
V gene: TRBV3-1/TRBV3-2
J gene: TRBJ1-5
D gene: NA

CDR3 DNA: TGCGCCAGCAGTGAGTGGGGACTAGCGGGCGAGCAGTACTTC
CDR3 protein: CASSEWGLAGEQYF
clone size: NA
V gene: TRBV10-1
J gene: TRBJ2-7
D gene: TRBD2

CDR3 DNA: TGTGCCAGCAGTTTAAAGAGGGGCAGGGGGTTCACAGATACGCAGTATTTT
CDR3 protein: CASSLKRGRGFTDTQYF
clone size: once
V gene: TRBV28
J gene: TRBJ2-3
D gene: TRBD1

CDR3 DNA: TGTGCCAGCAGTTTAACGGGACTAACTAGTGTGTATGAGCAGTTCTTC
CDR3 protein: CASSLTGLTSVYEQFF
clone size: NA
V gene: TRBV28
J gene: TRBJ2-1
D gene: TRBD2

CDR3 DNA: TGTGCCAGCAGCTTCGGACTACGATGGGATACGCAGTATTTT
CDR3 protein: CASSFGLRWDTQYF
clone size: NA
V gene: TRBV7-2
J gene: TRBJ2-3
D gene: NA

CDR3 DNA: TGTGCCAGCAGCTTGACAGGGTTAGTGCAGCCCCAGCATTTT
CDR3 protein: CASSLTGLVQPQHF
clone size: NA
V gene: TRBV5-5
J gene: TRBJ1-5
D gene: NA

CDR3 DNA: TGTGCCAGCGGCAGGGGATATAGCAATCAGCCCCAGCATTTT
CDR3 protein: CASGRGYSNQPQHF
clone size: NA
V gene: TRBV28
J gene: TRBJ1-5
D gene: NA

CDR3 DNA: TGTGCCAGCAGCTTTGGACAGACTTACACAGATACGCAGTATTTT
CDR3 protein: CASSFGQTYTDTQYF
clone size: NA
V gene: TRBV6-5
J gene: TRBJ2-3
D gene: NA

CDR3 DNA: TGTGCCACCAGCAGAATATCCTCTGAAGCTTTCTTT
CDR3 protein: CATSRISSEAFF
clone size: once
V gene: TRBV15
J gene: TRBJ1-1
D gene: NA